This entry is about one T cell receptor beta chain. Its target is not known. The protocol was immunoSEQ multiplex PCR, while the TCRdb copy is restricted to in-frame clones and leaves out a portion. The sample yields about 200,000 clones, just over 90% seen once. These data originate in a study of T cell responses to AZD1222 COVID-19 vaccine. The study, taken as a whole, reports: White British donors predominated, females outnumbered males, and clonal diversity was possibly underestimated. The study found vaccine-associated CD4 TCRs spanning spike, dominant at 160-218 and 743-854. After the peak T cell response, and only then, were repertoires sampled.

This clonotype was sampled from an adult who received the MenACWY meningococcal vaccine as a control. This sample comprised peripheral blood, obtained 28 days after the second dose of the MenACWY control vaccine.

This chain's CDR3 is CASSQVPNSNQPQHF. For the CDR3, the DNA is TGTGCCAGCAGCCAAGTTCCCAATAGCAATCAGCCCCAGCATTTT. The V gene is TRBV3-1 (or the pseudogene TRBV3-2), the J gene TRBJ1-5, with D unresolved. With 1 base removed from V and 0 bases from J, the gap between germline ends came to 7 bases. Germline values: CDR1 LGHDT, CDR2 YNNKEL (reference sequence). The CDR3 consists of 15 residues.